This T cell receptor beta chain was captured in a study of T-cell reconstitution after alpha-beta-depleted transplantation in children. Findings and caveats of the study: Several hundred graft clones that had expanded were reportedly the source of alpha-beta T cells about two months after transplant. Newly generated T cells supplied most T-cell counts and diversity one year post-transplant. Recipient T cells and thymic progenitors that survived gave rise to the high TCRbeta diversity observed at day 60 in some patients.

The TCRbeta library was prepared with unique molecular identifiers. TCRdb itself ran the PCR reads through MiXCR, one entry per CDR3 protein. Of a few hundred thousand distinct CDR3 sequences in the sample, roughly 25% are singletons; the top ten hold roughly 9.8%. This clonotype was counted only a few times. Its antigen is as yet unknown. The receptor comes from a male patient aged 10 to 17 who had a stem cell transplant for acute lymphoblastic leukemia, so the T cells may come from the graft donor. Specimen: PBMCs, mostly from graft donor cells, collected 180 days after TCRalphabeta/CD19-depleted stem cell transplant.

The CDR3 bases are TGCGCCAGCAGCCAAGTCGGGACCCCTGGCTACGAGCAGTACTTC. Its translation is CASSQVGTPGYEQYF. The chain combines TRBV4-1 with TRBJ2-7; D is possibly TRBD1 or TRBD2 (5 bases each). This CDR3 region has 15 residues. V gave up 1 base and J gave up 3 bases, with 13 bases separating them. The germline CDR1 and CDR2 sequences are MGHRA and YSYEKL.